A selection of T cell receptor beta chains follows, all from one sample in a study of technical replicates of blood from four donors. The repertoire was sequenced with immunoSEQ multiplex PCR; TCRdb's copy has only in-frame clones and lacks some. The table lists around 62,000 clones, under 98% of them singletons. The sequenced material came from T cells isolated from PBMCs. These receptors came from a human donor in good health. The CDR3 runs from the conserved cysteine through the conserved F or W. A D gene is named only where the DNA matches it firmly. Not every row has a clone size; where given, it reads once, few, many or a size class.

TRBV30,TRBJ2-4,-,-,TGTGCCTGGAGTGTACTATCTGAGCTAGCCAAAAACATTCAGTACTTC,CAWSVLSELAKNIQYF
TRBV2,TRBJ2-1,once,TRBD2,TGTGCCAGCAGTGAAGTGCAGCGGGAGAGGGGATACAATGAGCAGTTCTTC,CASSEVQRERGYNEQFF
TRBV4-1,TRBJ2-1,-,TRBD2,TGCGCCAGCAGCTCCAGTAGCGGGAGGTACAACAATGAGCAGTTCTTC,CASSSSSGRYNNEQFF
TRBV10-3,TRBJ2-7,-,-,TGTGCCATCAGCGAGCTAGACTACGAGCAGTACTTC,CAISELDYEQYF
TRBV6-1,TRBJ1-4,-,TRBD1,TGTGCCAGCATTAGAGGGACAGAGAATGAAAAACTGTTTTTT,CASIRGTENEKLFF
TRBV19,TRBJ1-4,-,-,TGTGCCAGTGAGGGGGGGACTAATGAAAAACTGTTTTTT,CASEGGTNEKLFF
TRBV7-3,TRBJ1-1,-,-,TGTGCCAGCAGCTTAAATGAGGACACTGAAGCTTTCTTT,CASSLNEDTEAFF
TRBV6-1,TRBJ2-7,-,-,TGTGCCAGCAGTGACCAAGAACGGGAGTTGTCCTACGAGCAGTACTTC,CASSDQERELSYEQYF
TRBV19,TRBJ2-1,-,-,TGTGCCAGTAGTATAGGTGAGGGAGGCGATGAGCAGTTCTTC,CASSIGEGGDEQFF
TRBV7-3,TRBJ1-1,-,-,TGTGCCAGCAGCCCCGGCAGGGGCACCAACACTGAAGCTTTCTTT,CASSPGRGTNTEAFF
TRBV5-1,TRBJ2-7,-,-,TGCGCCAGCAGCTCAGGGGCGGGTAGAGACGAGCAGTACTTC,CASSSGAGRDEQYF
TRBV19,TRBJ1-1,-,TRBD1,TGTGCCAGTAGTACCTGGACAGGAGTGAACACTGAAGCTTTCTTT,CASSTWTGVNTEAFF
TRBV6-5,TRBJ2-3,-,-,TGTGCCAGCAGTTACATGGCAGGGCTCGGGGATACGCAGTATTTT,CASSYMAGLGDTQYF
TRBV19,TRBJ2-7,-,TRBD1,TGTGCCAGTAGTCGACAGGGGAGCTACGAGCAGTACTTC,CASSRQGSYEQYF
TRBV28,TRBJ1-3,-,TRBD1,TGTGCCAGCAGTTTACCCGGGACAGGGTCAAACACCATATATTTT,CASSLPGTGSNTIYF
TRBV29-1,TRBJ2-3,-,-,TGCAGCGTTGAAGATATAGTACAGGGTAAGAACGCCGGGACAGATACGCAGTATTTT,CSVEDIVQGKNAGTDTQYF
TRBV28,TRBJ2-7,-,-,TGTGCCAGCAGCGTTGGGGACATCTCCTACGAGCAGTACTTC,CASSVGDISYEQYF
TRBV10-1,TRBJ2-3,-,-,TGCGCCAGCATACTGCGCGGGGATACGCAGTATTTT,CASILRGDTQYF
TRBV4-1,TRBJ2-7,-,-,TGCGCCAGCACACAGGTGGTCGGCTCCTACGAGCAGTACTTC,CASTQVVGSYEQYF
TRBV11-2,TRBJ2-7,-,TRBD2,TGTGCCAGCAGCGAGGGACTAGCGGGGGCCCTCGAGCAGTACTTC,CASSEGLAGALEQYF
TRBV6-5,TRBJ1-2,-,-,TGTGCCAGCAGTTCCGGGAAAACATTGGCTGGCTACACCTTC,CASSSGKTLAGYTF
TRBV20-1,TRBJ2-7,-,-,TGCAGTGCTAGAGCTATGGACGAGCAGTACTTC,CSARAMDEQYF
TRBV7-2,TRBJ2-3,-,-,TGTGCCAGCAGCTTAGGGGCGGGAAAGGCAGATACGCAGTATTTT,CASSLGAGKADTQYF
TRBV29-1,TRBJ2-3,-,-,TGCAGCGTTGGTAAGCAGGGCGAAGGGCAGTATTTT,CSVGKQGEGQYF
TRBV19,TRBJ2-7,-,TRBD2,TGTGCCAGTATCGGGGGGTCATACCCGTACGAGCAGTACTTC,CASIGGSYPYEQYF
TRBV7-9,TRBJ1-2,-,TRBD1,TGTGCCAGCAGCGTAGTTACAGGGGCTAACTATGGCTACACCTTC,CASSVVTGANYGYTF
TRBV5-1,TRBJ1-1,-,-,TGCGCCAGCATGTATACAGCGGACACTGAAGCTTTCTTT,CASMYTADTEAFF
TRBV6-1,TRBJ2-7,-,TRBD1,TGTGCCGCCTTCCGGGACAGGGGGGCCTACGAGCAGTACTTC,CAAFRDRGAYEQYF
TRBV10-3,TRBJ2-1,-,-,TGTGCCATCCGCCCAGCGGCCCCATCCTACAATGAGCAGTTCTTC,CAIRPAAPSYNEQFF
TRBV2,TRBJ2-7,-,TRBD1,TGTGCCTCCGCTCGAGGACAGGGGAAGTACGAGCAGTACTTC,CASARGQGKYEQYF
TRBV6-5,TRBJ2-2,-,-,TGTGCCAGCAAATACAGGGAAACCGGGGAGCTGTTTTTT,CASKYRETGELFF
TRBV9,TRBJ1-2,-,-,TGTGCCAGCAGCGTAGGCGGCAGTACCTATGGCTACACCTTC,CASSVGGSTYGYTF
TRBV5-4,TRBJ2-1,-,TRBD2,TGTGCCAGCAGCTTGGGGACTAGCCCTGAGCAGTTCTTC,CASSLGTSPEQFF
TRBV9,TRBJ2-2,-,-,TGTGCCAGCAGCGTAGGGGAGAGCGAGCTGTTTTTT,CASSVGESELFF
TRBV6-5,TRBJ2-7,-,TRBD2,TGTGCCAGCGGGTTAGCGGGAGGCGAGCAGTACTTC,CASGLAGGEQYF
TRBV19,TRBJ1-2,-,-,TGTGCCAGTACTACAGGACAGAGAAGAGGCTACACCTTC,CASTTGQRRGYTF
TRBV7-8,TRBJ1-1,-,-,TGTGCCAGCAGGCTCCTTTCAGGGCCGGATACTGAAGCTTTCTTT,CASRLLSGPDTEAFF
TRBV7-9,TRBJ2-1,-,TRBD2,TGTGCCAGCAGTCAACTAGCGGGATACAATGAGCAGTTCTTC,CASSQLAGYNEQFF
TRBV21-1,TRBJ2-7,-,-,TGTGCCAGCAGCGCTATGCGGGGTCAGTTCTACGAGCAGTACTTC,CASSAMRGQFYEQYF
TRBV19,TRBJ1-1,few,-,TGTGCCAGTAAGGTACCGGGGTGGAACACTGAAGCTTTCTTT,CASKVPGWNTEAFF
TRBV14,TRBJ2-7,-,-,TGTGCCAGCAGCCAAGTCAGTAGTCACTACAAGCAGTACTTC,CASSQVSSHYKQYF
TRBV7-6,TRBJ1-5,-,-,TGTGCCAGCAGCTTATGGGGAGATAGCAATCAGCCCCAGCATTTT,CASSLWGDSNQPQHF
TRBV13,TRBJ1-1,-,-,TGTGCCAGCAGCTTCCGGGTGTCCGAAGCTTTCTTT,CASSFRVSEAFF
TRBV4-1,TRBJ2-7,-,-,TGCGCCAGCAGCCCGCTGACAGGTACAAGAACTACCTACGAGCAGTACTTC,CASSPLTGTRTTYEQYF
TRBV19,TRBJ2-3,-,-,TGTGCCAGTAGTGTTCACACAGATACGCAGTATTTT,CASSVHTDTQYF
TRBV6-5,TRBJ2-7,-,-,TGTGCCAGCAGCTCCCCCAGCTCCTACGAGCAGTACTTC,CASSSPSSYEQYF
TRBV19,TRBJ1-1,-,-,TGTGCCAGTAGTCCTAAAGCCATAACTGAAGCTTTCTTT,CASSPKAITEAFF
TRBV4-1,TRBJ2-2,-,-,TGCGCCAGCAAGTCCGTCTGGGGCCAGAGGAACACCGGGGAGCTGTTTTTT,CASKSVWGQRNTGELFF
TRBV18,TRBJ2-5,-,TRBD1,TGTGCCAGCTCACCGGGACAGAAAGAGACCCAGTACTTC,CASSPGQKETQYF
TRBV25-1,TRBJ1-1,few,-,TGTGCCAGCAGTGAATCCAGACTTACTGAAGCTTTCTTT,CASSESRLTEAFF
TRBV5-8,TRBJ1-5,-,TRBD1,TGTGCCAGCAGCTTGGTAGGGACAGAGTTAAATCAGCCCCAGCATTTT,CASSLVGTELNQPQHF
TRBV28,TRBJ1-2,-,TRBD1,TGTGCCAGCAGTCCACCGGACAGGGGGCTTGTTCTAGGCTATGGCTACACCTTC,CASSPPDRGLVLGYGYTF
TRBV7-9,TRBJ2-7,-,-,TGTGCCAGCAGCTTCTGGCCGAGAGGTTCCTACGAGCAGTACTTC,CASSFWPRGSYEQYF
TRBV5-4,TRBJ2-7,-,TRBD1,TGTGCCAGCAGTACTCCCGGGACAGGTCTCTACGAGCAGTACTTC,CASSTPGTGLYEQYF
TRBV7-3,TRBJ2-3,few,-,TGTGCCAGCAGCTTAGTGGGAGTTGGAGATACGCAGTATTTT,CASSLVGVGDTQYF